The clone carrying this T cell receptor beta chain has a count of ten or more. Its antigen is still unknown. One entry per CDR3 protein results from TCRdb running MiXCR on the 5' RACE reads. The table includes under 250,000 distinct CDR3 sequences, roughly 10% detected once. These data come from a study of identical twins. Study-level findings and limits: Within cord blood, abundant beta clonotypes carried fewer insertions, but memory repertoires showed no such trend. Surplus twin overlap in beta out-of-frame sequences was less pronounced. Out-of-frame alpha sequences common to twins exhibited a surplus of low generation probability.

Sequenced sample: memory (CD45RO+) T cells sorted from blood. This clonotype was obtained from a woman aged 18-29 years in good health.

The CDR3 DNA sequence: TGTGCCAGCAGCTTCAGGGTACACACTGAAGCTTTCTTT. Translation: CASSFRVHTEAFF. The chain joins TRBV5-6 to TRBJ1-1, with D possibly matching TRBD1 (5 bases). Deletions cut 2 bases from V and 3 bases from J, with 8 bases between. The length of the CDR3 is 13 residues. The germline CDR1 and CDR2 sequences are SGHDT and YYEEEE.